The 21 T cell receptor beta chains below all came from one sample that was sequenced in a study of T-cell reconstitution after alpha-beta-depleted transplantation in children. Molecular barcoding with unique molecular identifiers was used for the TCRbeta library. TCRdb re-called the PCR reads through MiXCR, storing one row per CDR3 protein. The table shows about 100,000 distinct CDR3 sequences, with 5% to 8% occurring only once. The material sequenced was PBMCs, mostly from graft donor cells, taken 360 days after TCRalphabeta/CD19-depleted stem cell transplant. The receptors originated from a male patient aged 2-9 years who had a stem cell transplant for acute lymphoblastic leukemia, so the T cells may come from the graft donor.

At least ten counts were recorded for this clonotype. Mismatch with germline at one junction end may stem from a read error. The chain links TRBV11-2 to TRBJ2-7; 10 nucleotides line up with TRBD2. Germline loops: CDR1 SGHAT, CDR2 FQNNGV. The CDR3 is 13 amino acids. DNA for the CDR3: TGTGCCAGCACCTTACTACTAGCGGGGCATCAGTACTTC. Encoded protein: CASTLLLAGHQYF.

This clonotype has a count of ten or more. V usage is TRBV6-6 and J usage is TRBJ1-1, with D perhaps TRBD1 (5 bases). This CDR3 has 10 amino acids. The germline V gene has CDR1 MNHNY and CDR2 SVGAGI (reference sequence). CDR3 sequence (DNA): TGTGCACTAGGAGGGGTTGAAGCTTTCTTT. As protein: CALGGVEAFF.

On this clonotype: A much larger clone differs from this one at a single base, so this may be a read error. The J gene is TRBJ2-3, the V gene TRBV19; 7 bases align to TRBD1. The V segment lost 1 base and the J segment 4 bases; nucleotides outside the gene matches: 5. The CDR3 length is 15 residues. Germline values: CDR1 LNHDA, CDR2 SQIVND (reference sequence). The CDR3 nucleotides read TGTGCCAGTAGTATAGTTGGGACAGTATCAGATACGCAGTATTTT. It codes for CASSIVGTVSDTQYF. Looking up the rest from reference TRBV19 and TRBJ2-3 gives the full variable domain: DGGITQSPKYLFRKEGQNVTLSCEQNLNHDAMYWYRQDPGQGLRLIYYSQIVNDFQKGDIAEGYSVSREKKESFPLTVTSAQKNPTAFYLCASSIVGTVSDTQYFGPGTRLTVL.

This clonotype has just a few counts. The rearrangement joins TRBV11-2 to TRBJ2-2; maybe TRBD1 (5 bases). This CDR3 is 14 amino acids long. Per germline, CDR1 SGHAT and CDR2 FQNNGV. Trimming shortened V by 1 base and J by 6 bases, and 9 bases separated the two germline ends. The CDR3: CASSLGGGSGELFF. The CDR3 region has the DNA TGTGCCAGCAGCTTAGGGGGCGGCTCCGGGGAGCTGTTTTTT. The full variable domain, rest sourced from reference TRBV11-2 and TRBJ2-2, is EAGVAQSPRYKIIEKRQSVAFWCNPISGHATLYWYQQILGQGPKLLIQFQNNGVVDDSQLPKDRFSAERLKGVDSTLKIQPAKLEDSAVYLCASSLGGGSGELFFGEGSRLTVL.

This clonotype came up many times. The chain has TRBV7-8 and TRBJ1-6; 10 bases match TRBD1. Germline CDR1 SGHVS, CDR2 FQNEAQ. CDR3 length: 16 residues. Trimming at V came to 5 bases and at J to 6 bases, leaving 7 bases not matched to a gene. The DNA of the CDR3 is TGTGCCAGCAGCCTTCCCCGGGACAGGGGTAATTCACCCCTCCACTTT. It translates to CASSLPRDRGNSPLHF.

The table lists this clonotype with a few counts. The V gene is TRBV6-1, the J gene TRBJ2-1; D might be TRBD1 (5 bases). The germline V and J ends were trimmed by 1 base and 0 bases, with 10 bases remaining between them. Germline V gene lookup returns CDR1 MNHNS and CDR2 SASEGT. The CDR3 extends over 16 amino acids. The CDR3 protein is CASSEGTLSSYNEQFF. In nucleotides, the CDR3 is TGTGCCAGCAGTGAAGGGACATTGAGCTCCTACAATGAGCAGTTCTTC.

This clonotype was observed at least ten times. V gene TRBV14 combines with J gene TRBJ2-7; 9 nucleotides agree with TRBD1. V dropped 6 bases and J dropped 3; count of bases not matched to a gene: 3. The CDR3 runs to 13 residues. Germline values: CDR1 SGHDN, CDR2 FVKESK. The CDR3, as DNA: TGTGCCAGCAGGGAGACAGGGGGCTACGAGCAGTACTTC. This gives the protein CASRETGGYEQYF.

The chain uses TRBV2 and TRBJ2-4; TRBD2 might be the D (5 bases). The CDR3 extends over 13 amino acids. Germline V CDR1 and CDR2: SNHLY, FYNNEI. V was clipped by 5 bases and J by 5 bases, with 10 bases between them. The CDR3 nucleotides are TGTGCCAGCAGTCCGGGGTACCAAAACATTCAGTACTTC. Translating gives CASSPGYQNIQYF. Variable domain in full (rest from reference TRBV2 and TRBJ2-4): EPEVTQTPSHQVTQMGQEVILRCVPISNHLYFYWYRQILGQKVEFLVSFYNNEISEKSEIFDDQFSVERPDGSNFTLKIRSTKLEDSAMYFCASSPGYQNIQYFGAGTRLSVL.

This clonotype was picked up many times. The chain combines TRBV21-1 with TRBJ2-5; the listed D gene, TRBD2, was not tested against the DNA. TRBV21-1 is an annotated pseudogene. The CDR3 runs 11 residues. The chain's CDR3 is CASSKAAGHYF. The CDR3 coding sequence is TGTGCCAGCAGCAAAGCGGCGGGGCATTACTTC.

Notes on this clonotype: A read error is possible here, since a much larger clone lies one base away. This chain joins TRBV7-8 and TRBJ2-3; D uncertain. This CDR3 spans 15 amino acids. Germline values: CDR1 SGHVS, CDR2 FQNEAQ. The DNA of the CDR3 is TGTGCCACCAGCTTACAGCCGCGCGGTGCAGATACGCAGTATTTT. Its translation is CATSLQPRGADTQYF.

This clonotype was recorded at least ten times. V is TRBV30 and J is TRBJ2-1; 14 bases align to TRBD2. The CDR3 is 11 residues long. V lost 8 bases, J lost 14 bases, and 5 bases stayed unmatched. Germline V gene data show CDR1 as GTSNPN and CDR2 as SVGIG (reference sequence). As DNA, the CDR3 is TGTGCCAGGGGACTAGCGGGAGAAAAGTTCTTC. Protein: CARGLAGEKFF.

This clonotype has ten or more counts. J is TRBJ2-3 and V is TRBV2; 11 bases match TRBD2. Losses at the gene ends were 2 bases for V and 3 bases for J; bases not matched to a gene: 1. The CDR3 sequence is 15 residues long. CDR1 is SNHLY and CDR2 is FYNNEI in the germline V gene. The CDR3 nucleotides read TGTGCCAGCAGTGAAACTAGCGGGAGAACAGATACGCAGTATTTT. Its translation is CASSETSGRTDTQYF.

This clonotype was recorded many times. The chain employs TRBV7-2 and TRBJ2-7; 13 nucleotides agree with TRBD2. CDR3 length: 16 residues. Germline V gives CDR1 SGHTA, CDR2 FQGNSA. The V gene end was trimmed by 2 bases and the J gene end by 4 bases; junction bases not matched to a gene: 5. The CDR3 is CASSLSGLAGVYEQYF. The CDR3 DNA reads TGTGCCAGCAGCTTATCCGGACTAGCGGGGGTTTACGAGCAGTACTTC.

This clonotype appeared many times. The rearrangement links TRBV27 to TRBJ2-7; maybe TRBD1 (5 bases). Trimming cost V 2 bases and J 2 bases, with 10 bases left between them. CDR1 MNHEY and CDR2 SMNVEV come from the germline V gene (reference sequence). The CDR3 is 14 residues long. CDR3 sequence reads: CASSLQGYPYEQYF. The CDR3 DNA is TGTGCCAGCAGTTTACAGGGCTACCCCTACGAGCAGTACTTC.

This clonotype was detected ten times or more. The gene calls are TRBV6-5 and TRBJ1-1; TRBD1 matches 8 bases. V lost 4 bases and J lost 11; bases outside the gene matches: 9. Per germline, CDR1 MNHEY and CDR2 SVGAGI. This CDR3 is built from 13 residues. CDR3 sequence reads: CASSSQGGGRAFF. Written as DNA, the CDR3 is TGTGCCAGCAGTTCACAGGGGGGGGGTAGGGCTTTCTTT.

This clonotype was seen at least ten times. The J gene is TRBJ1-1, the V gene TRBV5-1; D gene uncertain. Germline V gene data show CDR1 as SGHRS and CDR2 as YFSETQ. The CDR3 has 15 residues. V lost 1 base, J lost 0 bases, and 10 bases lay in between. The CDR3 sequence is CASSLRGVMNTEAFF. The CDR3 DNA reads TGCGCCAGCAGCTTGAGAGGAGTGATGAACACTGAAGCTTTCTTT. The full variable domain, with the rest looked up from reference TRBV5-1 and TRBJ1-1, is KAGVTQTPRYLIKTRGQQVTLSCSPISGHRSVSWYQQTPGQGLQFLFEYFSETQRNKGNFPGRFSGRQFSNSRSEMNVSTLELGDSALYLCASSLRGVMNTEAFFGQGTRLTVV.

In its sample, this clonotype was seen many times. The chain carries TRBV4-2 and TRBJ2-1, with D possibly being TRBD1 or TRBD2 (5 bases each). With 4 bases removed from V and 2 bases from J, the gap between germline ends came to 15 bases. From germline, CDR1 is LGHNA and CDR2 YNFKEQ. The CDR3 is 16 residues long. CDR3 protein: CASSPGLARPYNEQFF. Here the CDR3 DNA reads TGTGCCAGCAGCCCGGGGCTCGCCAGGCCCTACAATGAGCAGTTCTTC.

This clonotype has a count of ten or more. The chain uses TRBV2 and TRBJ2-1, with D possibly matching TRBD2 (5 bases). Trimming took 7 bases from V and 0 from J, leaving 10 bases between them. CDR1 and CDR2 (germline): SNHLY, FYNNEI. CDR3 size: 14 residues. The CDR3 DNA sequence: TGTGCCAGCACCGAGCGGACCTCCTACAATGAGCAGTTCTTC. Protein: CASTERTSYNEQFF.

The rearrangement joins TRBV2 to TRBJ2-7; TRBD2 aligns across 8 bases. The J segment lost 5 bases and the V segment lost 8 bases, leaving 8 bases of the junction unmatched. The CDR3 has 13 residues. Germline V lookup: CDR1 SNHLY, CDR2 FYNNEI. DNA for the CDR3: TGTGCCAGCTCACAGCGGGAGTCACACGAGCAGTACTTC. Amino acids: CASSQRESHEQYF.

Worth noting for this clonotype: Being one base from a much bigger clone, this may be a read error. The CDR3 does not end in the conserved phenylalanine or tryptophan, so this is likely a read error. DNA for the CDR3: TGTGCCAGCAGCTTAGATAGCGGTTTCTACAATGAGCAGTTCTTA. Its protein is CASSLDSGFYNEQFL. The gene calls are TRBV7-9 and TRBJ2-1; D possibly corresponds to TRBD2 (6 bases). CDR3 length: 15 amino acids. V lost 1 base and J lost 3, with 10 bases in between. Germline V CDR1 and CDR2: SEHNR, FQNEAQ (reference sequence).

This clonotype was counted between two and nine times. The chain couples TRBV20-1 to TRBJ1-2, with no clear D. CDR3 length: 16 residues. The V gene lost 0 bases and the J gene lost 1 base, with 15 bases spanning the gap. Looked up from germline, CDR1 is DFQATT and CDR2 is SNEGSKA (reference sequence). The CDR3 is CSARDTAGTYNYGYTF. As DNA, the CDR3 is TGCAGTGCTAGAGATACTGCAGGAACTTATAACTATGGCTACACCTTC.